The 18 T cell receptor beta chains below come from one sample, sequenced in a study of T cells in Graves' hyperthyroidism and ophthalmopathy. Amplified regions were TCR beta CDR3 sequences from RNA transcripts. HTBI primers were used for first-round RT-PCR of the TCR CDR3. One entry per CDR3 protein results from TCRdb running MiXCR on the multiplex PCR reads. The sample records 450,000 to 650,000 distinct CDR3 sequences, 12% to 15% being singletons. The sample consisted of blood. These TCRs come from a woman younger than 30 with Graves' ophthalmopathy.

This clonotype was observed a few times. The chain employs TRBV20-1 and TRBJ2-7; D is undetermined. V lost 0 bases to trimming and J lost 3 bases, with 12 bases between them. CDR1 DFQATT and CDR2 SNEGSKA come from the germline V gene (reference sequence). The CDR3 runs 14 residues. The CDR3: CSARDLKNHYEQYF. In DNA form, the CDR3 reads TGCAGTGCTAGAGATCTGAAAAATCACTACGAGCAGTACTTC.

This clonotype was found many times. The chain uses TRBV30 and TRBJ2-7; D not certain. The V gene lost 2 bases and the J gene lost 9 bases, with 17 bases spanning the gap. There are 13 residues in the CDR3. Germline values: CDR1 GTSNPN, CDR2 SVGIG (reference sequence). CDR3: CAWSRSVIRGQYF. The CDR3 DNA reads TGTGCCTGGAGTCGGTCGGTTATAAGAGGGCAGTACTTC.

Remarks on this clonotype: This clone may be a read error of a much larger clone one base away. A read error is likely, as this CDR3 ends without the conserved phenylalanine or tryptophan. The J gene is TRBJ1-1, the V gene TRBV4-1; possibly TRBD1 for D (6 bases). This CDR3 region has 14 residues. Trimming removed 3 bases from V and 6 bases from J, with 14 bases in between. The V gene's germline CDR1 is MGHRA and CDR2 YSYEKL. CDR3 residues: CASSQNRVYAEAFL. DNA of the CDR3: TGCGCCAGCAGCCAGAACAGGGTTTACGCTGAAGCTTTCCTT.

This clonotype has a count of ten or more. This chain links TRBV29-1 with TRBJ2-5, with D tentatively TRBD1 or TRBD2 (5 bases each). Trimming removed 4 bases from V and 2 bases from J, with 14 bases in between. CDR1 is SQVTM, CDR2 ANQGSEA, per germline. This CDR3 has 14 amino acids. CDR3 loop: CSVGLPGLQETQYF. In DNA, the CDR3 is TGCAGCGTTGGTTTACCGGGGCTACAAGAGACCCAGTACTTC.

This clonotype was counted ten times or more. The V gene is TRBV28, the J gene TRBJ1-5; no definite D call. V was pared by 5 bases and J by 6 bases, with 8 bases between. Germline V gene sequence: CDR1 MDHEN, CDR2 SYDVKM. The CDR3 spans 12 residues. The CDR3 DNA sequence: TGTGCCAGCAGTCCCCGGCGTCAGCCCCAGCATTTT. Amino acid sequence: CASSPRRQPQHF.

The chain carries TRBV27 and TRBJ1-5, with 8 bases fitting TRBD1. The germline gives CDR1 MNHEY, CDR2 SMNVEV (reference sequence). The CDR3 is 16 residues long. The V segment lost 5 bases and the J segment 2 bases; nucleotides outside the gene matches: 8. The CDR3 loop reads CASSPDRGYGNQPQHF. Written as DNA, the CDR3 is TGTGCCAGCAGTCCCGACAGGGGCTATGGCAATCAGCCCCAGCATTTT.

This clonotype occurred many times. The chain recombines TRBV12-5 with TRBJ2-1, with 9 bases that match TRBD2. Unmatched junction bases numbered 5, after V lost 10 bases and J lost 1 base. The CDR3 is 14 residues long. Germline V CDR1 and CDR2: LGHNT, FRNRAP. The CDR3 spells CATTSGRSYNEQFF. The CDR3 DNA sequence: TGTGCTACTACCAGCGGGAGGTCCTACAATGAGCAGTTCTTC.

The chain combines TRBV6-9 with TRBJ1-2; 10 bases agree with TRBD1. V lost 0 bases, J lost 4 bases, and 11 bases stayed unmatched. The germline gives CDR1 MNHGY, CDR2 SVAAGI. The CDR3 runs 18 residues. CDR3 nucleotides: TGTGCCAGCAGTTATTCGACTCCCCCGGGACAGGGGTCCTATGGCTACACCTTC. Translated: CASSYSTPPGQGSYGYTF.

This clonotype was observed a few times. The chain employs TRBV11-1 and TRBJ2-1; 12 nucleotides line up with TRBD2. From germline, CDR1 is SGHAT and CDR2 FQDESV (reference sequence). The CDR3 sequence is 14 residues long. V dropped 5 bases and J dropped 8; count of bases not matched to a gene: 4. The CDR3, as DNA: TGTGCCAGCAGCCAGACTAGCGGGAGCTATGAGCAGTTCTTC. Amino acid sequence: CASSQTSGSYEQFF. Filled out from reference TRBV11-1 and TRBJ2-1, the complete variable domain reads EAEVAQSPRYKITEKSQAVAFWCDPISGHATLYWYRQILGQGPELLVQFQDESVVDDSQLPKDRFSAERLKGVDSTLKIQPAELGDSAMYLCASSQTSGSYEQFFGPGTRLTVL.

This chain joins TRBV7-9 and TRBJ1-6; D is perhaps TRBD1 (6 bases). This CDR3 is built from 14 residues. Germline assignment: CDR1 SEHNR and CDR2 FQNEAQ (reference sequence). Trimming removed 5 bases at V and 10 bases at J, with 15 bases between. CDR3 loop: CASSLDRYRSPLHF. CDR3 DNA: TGTGCCAGCAGCCTGGACAGATACAGGTCACCCCTCCACTTT.

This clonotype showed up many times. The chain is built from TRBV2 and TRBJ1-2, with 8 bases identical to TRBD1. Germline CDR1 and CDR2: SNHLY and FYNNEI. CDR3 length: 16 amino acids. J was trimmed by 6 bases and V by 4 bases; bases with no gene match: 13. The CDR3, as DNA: TGTGCCAGCAGTGCCCAAGCCGGACAGGGATGGAATGGCTACACCTTC. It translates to CASSAQAGQGWNGYTF. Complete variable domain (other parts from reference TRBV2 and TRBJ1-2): EPEVTQTPSHQVTQMGQEVILRCVPISNHLYFYWYRQILGQKVEFLVSFYNNEISEKSEIFDDQFSVERPDGSNFTLKIRSTKLEDSAMYFCASSAQAGQGWNGYTFGSGTRLTVV.

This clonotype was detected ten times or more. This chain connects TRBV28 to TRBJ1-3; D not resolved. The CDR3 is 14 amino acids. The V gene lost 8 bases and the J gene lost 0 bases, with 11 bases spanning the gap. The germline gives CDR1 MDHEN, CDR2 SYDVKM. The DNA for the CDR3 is TGTGCCAGCGGGCTCTCGACCTCTGGAAACACCATATATTTT. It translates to CASGLSTSGNTIYF.

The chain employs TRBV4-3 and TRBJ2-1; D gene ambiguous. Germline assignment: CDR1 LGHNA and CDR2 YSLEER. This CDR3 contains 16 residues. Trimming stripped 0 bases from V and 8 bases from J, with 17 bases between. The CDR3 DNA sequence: TGCGCCAGCAGCCAAGAGGGAAGGCCCGGATTTGATGAGCAGTTCTTC. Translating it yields CASSQEGRPGFDEQFF.

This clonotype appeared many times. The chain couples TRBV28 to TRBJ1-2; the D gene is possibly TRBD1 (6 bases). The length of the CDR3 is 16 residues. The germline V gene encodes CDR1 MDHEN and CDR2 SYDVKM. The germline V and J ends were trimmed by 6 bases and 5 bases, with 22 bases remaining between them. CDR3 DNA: TGTGCCAGCAGATACCCACAGGGATCTGGGATTTATGGCTACACCTTC. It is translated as CASRYPQGSGIYGYTF.

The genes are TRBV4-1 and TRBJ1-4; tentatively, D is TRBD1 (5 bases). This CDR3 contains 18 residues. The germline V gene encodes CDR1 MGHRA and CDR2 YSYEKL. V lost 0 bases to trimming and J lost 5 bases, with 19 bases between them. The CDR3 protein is CASSQDKWAAAGNEKLFF. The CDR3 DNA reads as TGCGCCAGCAGCCAAGATAAGTGGGCCGCGGCAGGGAATGAAAAACTGTTTTTT.

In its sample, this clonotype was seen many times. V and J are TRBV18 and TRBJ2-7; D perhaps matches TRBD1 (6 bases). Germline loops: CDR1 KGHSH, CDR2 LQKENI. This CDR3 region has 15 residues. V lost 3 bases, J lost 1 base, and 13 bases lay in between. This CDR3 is CASSPGIQGSYEQYF. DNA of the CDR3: TGTGCCAGCTCACCCGGGATCCAGGGGTCCTACGAGCAGTACTTC.

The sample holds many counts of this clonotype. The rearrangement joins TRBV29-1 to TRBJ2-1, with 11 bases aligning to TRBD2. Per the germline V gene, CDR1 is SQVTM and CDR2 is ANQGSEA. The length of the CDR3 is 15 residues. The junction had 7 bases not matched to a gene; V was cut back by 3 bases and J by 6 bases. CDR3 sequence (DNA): TGCAGCGTTGAGGCTTATAGCGGGAGGGCCAATGAGCAGTTCTTC. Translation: CSVEAYSGRANEQFF.

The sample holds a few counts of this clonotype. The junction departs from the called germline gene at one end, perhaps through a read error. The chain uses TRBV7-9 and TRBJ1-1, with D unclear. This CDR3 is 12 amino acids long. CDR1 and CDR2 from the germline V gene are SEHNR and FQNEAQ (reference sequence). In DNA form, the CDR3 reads TGTGCCAGCAGCTTAGGCACAGTGGGTAAGGTCTTT. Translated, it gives CASSLGTVGKVF.